This is a list of T cell receptor beta chains from one sample in a study of shared clonotypes between healthy human individuals. Produced via immunoSEQ multiplex PCR; TCRdb's table is partial and in-frame only. The data contain approximately 1.5 million clones, less than 99% of them singletons. Sample: naive CD4+ T cells sorted from blood. Receptor source: a young man in good health. Both conserved end residues are part of each CDR3. The order of the fields is CDR3 length, J gene, V gene, D gene, CDR3 DNA, CDR3 protein. D genes are given only for firm matches.

16 | TRBJ1-2 | TRBV19 | TRBD1 | TGTGCCAGTAGTATAATGCCGGGACAGGGCTCGAGCGGCTACACCTTC | CASSIMPGQGSSGYTF
16 | TRBJ1-1 | TRBV5-6 | NA | TGTGCCAGCAGCCTCTGGGGGGCAACCTGGAGCACTGAAGCTTTCTTT | CASSLWGATWSTEAFF
14 | TRBJ2-2 | TRBV5-1 | NA | TGCGCCAGCAGCCCCCGGGAGAACACCGGGGAGCTGTTTTTT | CASSPRENTGELFF
13 | TRBJ2-7 | TRBV29-1 | NA | TGCAGCGTAGCACCGGAGCAGGGAGGCGAGCAGTACTTC | CSVAPEQGGEQYF
14 | TRBJ2-5 | TRBV7-8 | NA | TGTGCCAGCAGCCCTGCAGGGAGGTGGGAGACCCAGTACTTC | CASSPAGRWETQYF
18 | TRBJ2-3 | TRBV7-3 | NA | TGTGCCAGCAGCTTACGCCCCCGGGACACCCTATCCACAGATACGCAGTATTTT | CASSLRPRDTLSTDTQYF
17 | TRBJ2-3 | TRBV7-6 | NA | TGTGCCAGCAGCTTAGGCGCACAGGACTCTAGCACAGATACGCAGTATTTT | CASSLGAQDSSTDTQYF
15 | TRBJ1-1 | TRBV7-9 | TRBD1 | TGTGCCAGCAGCCCCTTGACAGGGGGTGTCACTGAAGCTTTCTTT | CASSPLTGGVTEAFF
18 | TRBJ1-4 | TRBV4-2 | NA | TGTGCCAGCAGCCAAGGTTATGGGGGGGATGCAACTAATGAAAAACTGTTTTTT | CASSQGYGGDATNEKLFF
14 | TRBJ2-2 | TRBV29-1 | NA | TGCAGCGTCGTTACGGCGGTGGTGGGCGGGGAGCTGTTTTTT | CSVVTAVVGGELFF
14 | TRBJ2-7 | TRBV19 | NA | TGTGCCAGTAGTATAGGACAGAGAACCTACGAGCAGTACTTC | CASSIGQRTYEQYF
16 | TRBJ1-5 | TRBV28 | TRBD1 | TGTGCCAGCAGTTGGTCCGACAGGGTAGGCAATCAGCCCCAGCATTTT | CASSWSDRVGNQPQHF
13 | TRBJ1-2 | TRBV5-5 | NA | TGTGCCAGCAGCTTCGAGACAGTCTATGGCTACACCTTC | CASSFETVYGYTF
15 | TRBJ2-7 | TRBV4-2 | TRBD2 | TGTGCCAGCAGCCGCGGGACTAGCGAGACCTACGAGCAGTACTTC | CASSRGTSETYEQYF
17 | TRBJ2-1 | TRBV5-4 | NA | TGTGCCAGCAGCTTGGGTTCGGGGGCGAGCTCCTACAATGAGCAGTTCTTC | CASSLGSGASSYNEQFF
16 | TRBJ2-1 | TRBV10-2 | NA | TGCGCCAGCACGAGATTTAGCCCTACCCTCTACAATGAGCAGTTCTTC | CASTRFSPTLYNEQFF
14 | TRBJ2-5 | TRBV7-9 | NA | TGTGCCAGCAGCTTAGCGATCGTAGGAGAGACCCAGTACTTC | CASSLAIVGETQYF